This T cell receptor (beta chain) was obtained from a study of vaccination effects on CD4 cells after COVID-19. Concerning this clone: Antigen: not known.

Sequencing in the ViraFEST assay came after antigen-specific CD4+ T cells had been expanded with viral peptide pools, which were used to stimulate PBMC. Investigators separated out CD4+ T cells once 10 days of culture had passed. Neither prior SARS-CoV-2 infection nor positive nucleocapsid antibodies were present in the vaccine recipients. Half-medium changes using IL-2 medium occurred on days 3 and 7. Germline CDR1 reads GTSNPN; CDR2 reads SVGIG (reference sequence). CDR3 length equals 14 residues. V lost 8 bases to trimming and J lost 4 bases; unmatched junction nucleotides: 12. Findings and limits, study-wide: Limitations: small convalescent group and missing early post-infection timepoints. There was only 1 of 255 vaccine-induced clones in healthy vaccinees that cross-reacted with common cold coronaviruses.

TCRdb's table, derived via immunoSEQ multiplex PCR, lists solely in-frame clones and lacks some. Among 65,000 to 85,000 clones listed, 80% were seen once. This receptor was taken from a human donor who received a COVID-19 vaccine. Sequenced material: CD4+ T cells from PBMCs cultured with SARS-CoV-2 spike peptides, taken before COVID-19 vaccination. The V and J genes are TRBV30 and TRBJ2-3, with 7 bases matching TRBD1. In DNA, the CDR3 is TGTGCCAAGCGAATAGGGGGCGGCGCAGATACGCAGTATTTT. Translated, it gives CAKRIGGGADTQYF.